The 4 T cell receptor beta chains given below trace back to one sample, sequenced in a study of PD-1 blockade in mismatch repair-deficient tumors. The data were produced by immunoSEQ multiplex PCR, yet TCRdb's version contains in-frame clones alone and is incomplete. This sample has 70,000 to 90,000 clones, with roughly 80% found just once. The input for sequencing was peripheral blood, taken 44 weeks after starting pembrolizumab. The receptors were gathered from an adult with mismatch repair-deficient cancer.

This clone was detected only a few times. This rearrangement joins TRBV9 to TRBJ2-6, with 7 bases aligning to TRBD2. The germline gives CDR1 SGDLS, CDR2 YYNGEE. The V and J ends lost 4 bases and 13 bases, in that order; junction bases with no gene match: 8. CDR3 length: 13 amino acids. CDR3 nucleotides: TGTGCCAGCAGCCCCCGGGGGGTGGAAGTCCTGACTTTC. Translated: CASSPRGVEVLTF.

The gene calls are TRBV6-5 and TRBJ2-5, with a weak D call TRBD2 (7 bases). This CDR3 comprises 15 residues. Germline V CDR1 and CDR2: MNHEY, SVGAGI. Trimming left V 4 bases short and J 5 bases short, with 17 bases between. The DNA for the CDR3 is TGTGCCAGCAGTTCAAACCGGGGGGCGATGGAGACCCAGTACTTC. This translates into CASSSNRGAMETQYF.

The chain carries TRBV2 and TRBJ2-7, with 11 positions matching TRBD1. Looked up from germline, CDR1 is SNHLY and CDR2 is FYNNEI. V shed 3 bases and J 3 bases; nucleotides not matched to a gene: 4. This CDR3 has 15 residues. CDR3 nucleotides: TGTGCCAGCAGTGAGGGGACAGGGGGTTTCTACGAGCAGTACTTC. It is translated as CASSEGTGGFYEQYF.

This clone was seen just once. The DNA for the CDR3 is TGTGCCAGCAGCGTTAGGGACAGGCCGGCGGACATTCAGTACTTC. Translated: CASSVRDRPADIQYF. The V and J genes are TRBV9 and TRBJ2-4; TRBD1 matches at 8 bases. J lost 8 bases, V lost 2 bases, and 9 bases had no gene match. The germline V gene has CDR1 SGDLS and CDR2 YYNGEE. This CDR3 has 15 amino acids.